The sequence of this TCR beta chain was determined in a study of T cell clonality in common variable immunodeficiency. Ten or more counts support this clone. Its specificity is not known. One end of the junction varies from germline; a read error may be responsible. Read data end 3 residues before the CDR3 end; the end is taken from the germline J gene. Findings of the study overall: CVID subjects shared fewer TCRbeta clones than healthy controls did. Reportedly, TCR beta sequences from common variable immunodeficiency showed fewer deletions and N-nucleotide insertions. Compared with healthy controls, CVID subjects showed increased TCRbeta clonality, mostly in about a third.

Equal genomic DNA amounts from CVID and control samples were sequenced. Some clones are missing from TCRdb's copy, which holds only in-frame ones; the method was immunoSEQ multiplex PCR. The sample is made up of fewer than 70,000 clones, none counted only once. This CDR3 has 16 amino acids. Germline assignment: CDR1 LGHNA and CDR2 YNFKEQ. The clonotype was recovered from a person aged 18 to 69 in good health. The specimen sequenced was peripheral blood mononuclear cells. The V call is TRBV4-2, the J call TRBJ1-5, with D tentatively TRBD1 (6 bases). The CDR3 bases that were read are TGCGCCAGCAGCCAAGATTTCGCCAGGGGCAGTGAGCCC. This gives the protein CASSQDFARGSEP. The complete CDR3 reads CASSQDFARGSEPQHF.